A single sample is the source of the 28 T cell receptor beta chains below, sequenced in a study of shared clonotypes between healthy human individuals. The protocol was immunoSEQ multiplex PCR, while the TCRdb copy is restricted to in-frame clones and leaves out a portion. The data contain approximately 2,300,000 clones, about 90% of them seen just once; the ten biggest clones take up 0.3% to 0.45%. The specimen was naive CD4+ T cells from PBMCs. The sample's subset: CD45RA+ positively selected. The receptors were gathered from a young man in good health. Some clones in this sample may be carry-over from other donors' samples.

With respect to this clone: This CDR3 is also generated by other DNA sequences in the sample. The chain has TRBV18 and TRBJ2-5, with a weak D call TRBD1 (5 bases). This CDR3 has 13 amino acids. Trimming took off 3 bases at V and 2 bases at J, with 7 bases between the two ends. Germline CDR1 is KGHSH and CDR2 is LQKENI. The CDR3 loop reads CASSPAGQETQYF. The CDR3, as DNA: TGTGCCAGCTCACCTGCAGGGCAAGAGACCCAGTACTTC.

CDR3 DNA sequence: TGTGCCAGCAGTTACTCAACTCGCATTGCTGGCTACACCTTC. It yields the protein CASSYSTRIAGYTF. This rearrangement joins TRBV6-5 to TRBJ1-2; unclear D gene. The CDR3 extends over 14 amino acids. V lost 0 bases and J 7 bases, leaving 12 bases between the germline ends. Germline CDR1 is MNHEY and CDR2 is SVGAGI.

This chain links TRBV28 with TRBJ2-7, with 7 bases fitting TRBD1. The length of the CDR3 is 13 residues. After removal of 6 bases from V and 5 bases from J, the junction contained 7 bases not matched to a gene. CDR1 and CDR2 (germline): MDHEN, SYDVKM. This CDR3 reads CASRRQGNNEQYF. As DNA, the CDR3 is TGTGCCAGCAGGAGACAGGGTAACAACGAGCAGTACTTC.

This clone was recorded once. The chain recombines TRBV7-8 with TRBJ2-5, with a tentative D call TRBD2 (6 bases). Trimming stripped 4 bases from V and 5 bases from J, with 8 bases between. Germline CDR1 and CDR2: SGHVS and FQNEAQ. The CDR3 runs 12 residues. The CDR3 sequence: CASSSGEETQYF. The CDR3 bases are TGTGCCAGCAGCTCGGGGGAGGAGACCCAGTACTTC.

The CDR3 loop reads CSVEEGRQFYGYTF. CDR3 nucleotide sequence: TGCAGCGTTGAAGAGGGCCGTCAGTTCTATGGCTACACCTTC. The V call is TRBV29-1, the J call TRBJ1-2, with D uncertain. The V and J ends lost 0 bases and 4 bases respectively, with 12 bases between them. Germline V gene sequence: CDR1 SQVTM, CDR2 ANQGSEA. This CDR3 is built from 14 residues.

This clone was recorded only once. Written as DNA, the CDR3 is TGTGCCAGCAGACGCGACTTCGACGGTCAGTACTTC. This sequence encodes CASRRDFDGQYF. The chain carries TRBV2 and TRBJ2-7; D not certain. V shed 6 bases and J shed 10 bases, with 16 bases lying between them. CDR3 size: 12 residues. Germline V lookup: CDR1 SNHLY, CDR2 FYNNEI.

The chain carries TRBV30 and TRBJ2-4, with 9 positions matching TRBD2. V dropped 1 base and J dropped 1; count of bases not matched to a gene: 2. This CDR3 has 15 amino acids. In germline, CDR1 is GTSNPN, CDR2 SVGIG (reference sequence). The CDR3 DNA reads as TGTGCCTGGAGTGGGACTAGCGTTGCCAAAAACATTCAGTACTTC. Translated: CAWSGTSVAKNIQYF.

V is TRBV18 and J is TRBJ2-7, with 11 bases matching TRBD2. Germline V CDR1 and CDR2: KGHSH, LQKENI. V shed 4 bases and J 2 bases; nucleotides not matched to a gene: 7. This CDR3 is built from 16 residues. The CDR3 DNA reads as TGTGCCAGCTCACTGATGACTAGCGGGATGACCTACGAGCAGTACTTC. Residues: CASSLMTSGMTYEQYF.

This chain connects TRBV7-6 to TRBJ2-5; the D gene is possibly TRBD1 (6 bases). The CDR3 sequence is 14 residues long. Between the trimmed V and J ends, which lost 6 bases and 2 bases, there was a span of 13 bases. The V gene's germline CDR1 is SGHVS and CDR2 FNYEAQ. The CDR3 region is CASSKDRWQETQYF. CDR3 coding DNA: TGTGCCAGCAGTAAAGACAGGTGGCAAGAGACCCAGTACTTC.

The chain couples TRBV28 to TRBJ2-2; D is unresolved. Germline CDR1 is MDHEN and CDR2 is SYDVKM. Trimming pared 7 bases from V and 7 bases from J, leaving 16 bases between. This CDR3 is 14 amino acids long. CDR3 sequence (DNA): TGTGCCAGCAATATCCTTGGGCTGGGCGGGGAGCTGTTTTTT. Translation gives CASNILGLGGELFF.

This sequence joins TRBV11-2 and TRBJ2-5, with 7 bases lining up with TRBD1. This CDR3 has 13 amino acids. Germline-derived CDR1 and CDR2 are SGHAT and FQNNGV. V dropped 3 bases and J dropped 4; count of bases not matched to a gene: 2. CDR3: CASSFDRVETQYF. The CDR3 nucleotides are TGTGCCAGCAGCTTCGACAGGGTAGAGACCCAGTACTTC. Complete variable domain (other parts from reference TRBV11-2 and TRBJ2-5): EAGVAQSPRYKIIEKRQSVAFWCNPISGHATLYWYQQILGQGPKLLIQFQNNGVVDDSQLPKDRFSAERLKGVDSTLKIQPAKLEDSAVYLCASSFDRVETQYFGPGTRLLVL.

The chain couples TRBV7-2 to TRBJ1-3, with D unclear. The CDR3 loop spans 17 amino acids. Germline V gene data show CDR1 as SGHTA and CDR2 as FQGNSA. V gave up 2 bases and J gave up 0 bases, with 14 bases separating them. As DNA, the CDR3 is TGTGCCAGCAGCTTATATAGAGAGGCGAGCTCTGGAAACACCATATATTTT. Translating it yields CASSLYREASSGNTIYF.

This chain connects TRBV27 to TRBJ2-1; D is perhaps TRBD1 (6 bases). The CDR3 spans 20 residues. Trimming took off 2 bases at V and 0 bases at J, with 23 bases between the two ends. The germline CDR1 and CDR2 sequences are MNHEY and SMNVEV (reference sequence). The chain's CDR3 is CASSLRPPGGVISSYNEQFF. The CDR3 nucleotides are TGTGCCAGCAGTTTACGGCCCCCTGGGGGCGTAATCAGCTCCTACAATGAGCAGTTCTTC.

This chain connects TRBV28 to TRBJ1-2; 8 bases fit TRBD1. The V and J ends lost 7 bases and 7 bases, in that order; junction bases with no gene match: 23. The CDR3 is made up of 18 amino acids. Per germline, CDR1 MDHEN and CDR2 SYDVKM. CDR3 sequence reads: CASTLGIRDRRNWGGYTF. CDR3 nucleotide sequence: TGTGCCAGCACCCTAGGGATTAGGGACAGGCGGAACTGGGGTGGCTACACCTTC.

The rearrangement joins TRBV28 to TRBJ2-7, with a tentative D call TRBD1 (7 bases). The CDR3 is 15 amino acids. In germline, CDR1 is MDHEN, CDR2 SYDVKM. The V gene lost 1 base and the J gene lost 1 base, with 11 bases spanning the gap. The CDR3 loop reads CASSLSGGLSYEQYF. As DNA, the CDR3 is TGTGCCAGCAGTTTATCAGGGGGGTTGTCCTACGAGCAGTACTTC.

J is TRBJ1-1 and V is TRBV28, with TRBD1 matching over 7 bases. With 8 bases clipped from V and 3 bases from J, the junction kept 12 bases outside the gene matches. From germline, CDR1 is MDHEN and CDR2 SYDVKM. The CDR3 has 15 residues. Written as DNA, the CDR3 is TGTGCCAGCCGGGTGGGAGGGGGCGATCACACTGAAGCTTTCTTT. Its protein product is CASRVGGGDHTEAFF.

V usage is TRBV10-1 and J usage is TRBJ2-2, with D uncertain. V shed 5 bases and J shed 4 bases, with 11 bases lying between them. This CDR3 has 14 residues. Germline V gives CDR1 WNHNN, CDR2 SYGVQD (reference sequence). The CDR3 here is CASSQDETTGELFF. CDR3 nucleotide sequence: TGCGCCAGCAGTCAGGACGAGACCACCGGGGAGCTGTTTTTT.

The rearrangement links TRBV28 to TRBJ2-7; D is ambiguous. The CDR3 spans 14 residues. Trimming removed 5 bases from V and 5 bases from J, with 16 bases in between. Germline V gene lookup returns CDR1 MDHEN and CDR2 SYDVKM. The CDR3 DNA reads TGTGCCAGCAGTCCCAGACCGCCACGCCACGAGCAGTACTTC. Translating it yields CASSPRPPRHEQYF.

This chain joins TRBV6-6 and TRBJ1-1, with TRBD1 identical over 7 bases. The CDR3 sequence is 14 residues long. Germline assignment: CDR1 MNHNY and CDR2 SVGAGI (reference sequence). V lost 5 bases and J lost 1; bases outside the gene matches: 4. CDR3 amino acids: CASSTQGRNTEAFF. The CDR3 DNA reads TGTGCCAGCAGTACACAGGGGCGGAACACTGAAGCTTTCTTT.

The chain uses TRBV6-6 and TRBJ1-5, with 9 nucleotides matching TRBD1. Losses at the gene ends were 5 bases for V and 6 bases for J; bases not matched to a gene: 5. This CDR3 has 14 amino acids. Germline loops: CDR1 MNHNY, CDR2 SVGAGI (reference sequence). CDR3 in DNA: TGTGCCAGCAGTAAAACAGGGGGCGGTCAGCCCCAGCATTTT. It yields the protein CASSKTGGGQPQHF.

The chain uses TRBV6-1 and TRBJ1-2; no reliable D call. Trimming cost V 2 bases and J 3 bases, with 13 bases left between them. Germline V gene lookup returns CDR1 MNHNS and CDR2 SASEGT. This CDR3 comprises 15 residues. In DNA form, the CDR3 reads TGTGCCAGCAGTGAAAGCGGTGCCATTTACTATGGCTACACCTTC. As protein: CASSESGAIYYGYTF.

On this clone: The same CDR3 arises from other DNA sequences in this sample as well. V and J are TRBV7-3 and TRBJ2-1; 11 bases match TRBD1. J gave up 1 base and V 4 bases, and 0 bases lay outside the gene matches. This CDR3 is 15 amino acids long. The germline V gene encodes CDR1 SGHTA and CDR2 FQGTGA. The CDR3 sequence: CASSWDRGSYNEQFF. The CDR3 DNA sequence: TGTGCCAGCAGCTGGGACAGGGGGTCCTACAATGAGCAGTTCTTC.

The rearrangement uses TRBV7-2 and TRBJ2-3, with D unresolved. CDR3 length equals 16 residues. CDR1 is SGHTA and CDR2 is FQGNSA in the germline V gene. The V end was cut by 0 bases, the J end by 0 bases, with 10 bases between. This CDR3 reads CASSLAAQPSTDTQYF. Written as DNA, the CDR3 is TGTGCCAGCAGCTTAGCTGCCCAGCCTAGCACAGATACGCAGTATTTT.

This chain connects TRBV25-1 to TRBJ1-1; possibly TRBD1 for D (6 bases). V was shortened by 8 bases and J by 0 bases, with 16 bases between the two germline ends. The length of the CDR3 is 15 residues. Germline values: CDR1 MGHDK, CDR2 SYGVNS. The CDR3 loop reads CASRDNLGLNTEAFF. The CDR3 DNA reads TGTGCCAGCCGGGACAATCTGGGGCTGAACACTGAAGCTTTCTTT.

This CDR3 is CASSERSRAGGHNEQFF. Here the CDR3 DNA reads TGTGCCAGCAGTGAAAGGTCCCGTGCGGGGGGACACAATGAGCAGTTCTTC. The V and J genes are TRBV25-1 and TRBJ2-1; 8 positions agree with TRBD2. The CDR3 is made up of 17 amino acids. Germline V gene sequence: CDR1 MGHDK, CDR2 SYGVNS. Trimming cost V 2 bases and J 5 bases; bases outside gene matches: 11.

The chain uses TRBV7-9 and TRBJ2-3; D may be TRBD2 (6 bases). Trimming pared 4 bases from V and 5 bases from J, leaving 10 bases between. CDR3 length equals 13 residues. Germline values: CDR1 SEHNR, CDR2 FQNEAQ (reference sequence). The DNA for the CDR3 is TGTGCCAGCAGCTCTACAGCGGGAGATACGCAGTATTTT. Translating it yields CASSSTAGDTQYF.

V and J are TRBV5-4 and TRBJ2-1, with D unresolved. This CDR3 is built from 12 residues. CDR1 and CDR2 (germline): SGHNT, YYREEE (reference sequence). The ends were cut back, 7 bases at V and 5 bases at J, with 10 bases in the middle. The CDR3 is CASGELNNEQFF. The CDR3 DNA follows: TGTGCCAGCGGTGAACTGAACAATGAGCAGTTCTTC. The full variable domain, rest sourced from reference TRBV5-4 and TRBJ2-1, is ETGVTQSPTHLIKTRGQQVTLRCSSQSGHNTVSWYQQALGQGPQFIFQYYREEENGRGNFPPRFSGLQFPNYSSELNVNALELDDSALYLCASGELNNEQFFGPGTRLTVL.

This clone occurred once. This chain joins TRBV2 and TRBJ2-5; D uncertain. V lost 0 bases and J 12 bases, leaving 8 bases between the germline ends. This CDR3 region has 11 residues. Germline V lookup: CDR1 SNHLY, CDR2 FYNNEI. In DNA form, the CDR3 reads TGTGCCAGCAGTGAAGCCTCACTCGAGTACTTC. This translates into CASSEASLEYF.